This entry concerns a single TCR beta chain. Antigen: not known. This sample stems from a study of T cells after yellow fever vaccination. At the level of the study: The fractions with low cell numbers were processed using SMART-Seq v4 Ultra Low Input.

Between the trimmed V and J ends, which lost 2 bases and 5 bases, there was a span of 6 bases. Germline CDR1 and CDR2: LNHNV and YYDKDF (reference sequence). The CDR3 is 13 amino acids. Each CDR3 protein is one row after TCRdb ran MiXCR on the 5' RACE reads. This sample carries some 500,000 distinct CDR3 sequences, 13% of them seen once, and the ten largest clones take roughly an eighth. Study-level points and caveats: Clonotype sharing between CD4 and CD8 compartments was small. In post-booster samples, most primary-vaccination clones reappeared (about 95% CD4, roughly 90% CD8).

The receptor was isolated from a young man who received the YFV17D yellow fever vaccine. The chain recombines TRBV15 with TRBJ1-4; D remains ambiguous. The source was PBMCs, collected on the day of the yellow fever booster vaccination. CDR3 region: CATSRRGNEKLFF. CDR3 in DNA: TGTGCCACCAGCAGACGTGGGAATGAAAAACTGTTTTTT.